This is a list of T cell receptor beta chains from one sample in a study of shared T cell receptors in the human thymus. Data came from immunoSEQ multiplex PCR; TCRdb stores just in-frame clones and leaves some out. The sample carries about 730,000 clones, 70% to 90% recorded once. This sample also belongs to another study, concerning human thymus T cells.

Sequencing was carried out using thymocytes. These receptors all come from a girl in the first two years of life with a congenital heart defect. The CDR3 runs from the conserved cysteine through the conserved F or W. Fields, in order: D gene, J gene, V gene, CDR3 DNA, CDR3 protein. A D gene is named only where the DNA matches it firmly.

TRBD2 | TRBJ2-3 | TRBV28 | TGTGCCAGCATTCGGGCGGGGGAGACAGATACGCAGTATTTT | CASIRAGETDTQYF
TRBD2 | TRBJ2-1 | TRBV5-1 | TGCGCCAGCAGCTCCCGACCGGGACTAGCGGGGGGAACGGTCAATGAGCAGTTCTTC | CASSSRPGLAGGTVNEQFF
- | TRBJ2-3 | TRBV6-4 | TGTGCCAGCAGTCGCGAAACAGATACGCAGTATTTT | CASSRETDTQYF
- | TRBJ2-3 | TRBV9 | TGTGCCAGCAGGCGGGGGCCCGGTAATGACCCCAGTGATACGCAGTATTTT | CASRRGPGNDPSDTQYF
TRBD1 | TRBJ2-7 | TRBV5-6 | TGTGCCAGCAGCTTCGCACCGGGACAGGGGCTTTCCTACGAGCAGTACTTC | CASSFAPGQGLSYEQYF
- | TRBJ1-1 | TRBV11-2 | TGTGCCAGCAGCTTGGACACCTACACTGAAGCTTTCTTT | CASSLDTYTEAFF
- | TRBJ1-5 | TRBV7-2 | TGTGCCAGCAGCCCTCAAGGAGGGACCCATAGCAATCAGCCCCAGCATTTT | CASSPQGGTHSNQPQHF
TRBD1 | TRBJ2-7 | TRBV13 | TGTGCCAGCAGCCGACAGGGGTTCTCCTACGAGCAGTACTTC | CASSRQGFSYEQYF
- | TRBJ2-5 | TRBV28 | TGTGCCAGCAGCCAGGTTAGGACTACTATACAAGAGACCCAGTACTTC | CASSQVRTTIQETQYF
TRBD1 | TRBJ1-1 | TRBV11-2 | TGTGCCAGCAGCTCAGAGGGGGCCTATGAAGCTTTCTTT | CASSSEGAYEAFF
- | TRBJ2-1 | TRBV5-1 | TGCGCCAGCAGCTTGGAGCCGGGCAATGAGCAGTTCTTC | CASSLEPGNEQFF
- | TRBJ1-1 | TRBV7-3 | TGTGCCAGCACCCCTCGGGGGGGCGCCGGGATGGCTGAAGCTTTCTTT | CASTPRGGAGMAEAFF
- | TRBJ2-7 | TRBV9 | TGTGCCAGCAGCGCGACTAGTCATAGCTCCTACGAGCAGTACTTC | CASSATSHSSYEQYF
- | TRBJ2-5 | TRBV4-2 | TGTGCCAGCAGCCAGGGATCCAGGGCAGTGGAGACCCAGTACTTC | CASSQGSRAVETQYF
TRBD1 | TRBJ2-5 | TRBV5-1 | TGCGCCAGCAGCTTGGCGGACAGGGGGCCAGAGACCCAGTACTTC | CASSLADRGPETQYF
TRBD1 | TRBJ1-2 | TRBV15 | TGTGCCACCAGCAGAGACAGGGGGCACTATGGCTACACCTTC | CATSRDRGHYGYTF
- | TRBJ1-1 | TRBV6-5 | TGTGCCAGCAGTTACGCGGCAGGGGCGAACACTGAAGCTTTCTTT | CASSYAAGANTEAFF
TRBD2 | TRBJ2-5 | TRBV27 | TGTGCCAGCAGTTTGGTAGTTCCTAGCGGAGAAGAAGAGACCCAGTACTTC | CASSLVVPSGEEETQYF
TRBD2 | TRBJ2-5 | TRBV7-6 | TGTGCCAGCAGCTCCGGGACTAGCGGGGGTGAGACCCAGTACTTC | CASSSGTSGGETQYF
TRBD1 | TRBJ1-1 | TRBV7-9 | TGTGCCAGCAGCTCCGATCGACAGGGAGGCGCTTTCTTT | CASSSDRQGGAFF
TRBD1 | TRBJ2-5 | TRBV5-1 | TGCGCCAGCAAAGCCGGTAAGGGGGCAAAAGAGACCCAGTACTTC | CASKAGKGAKETQYF
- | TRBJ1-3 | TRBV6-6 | TGTGCCAGCACCTCGGGGGGAGGGTCTGGAAACACCATATATTTT | CASTSGGGSGNTIYF
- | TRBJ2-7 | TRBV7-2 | TGTGCCAGCAGCCTCAGGGGGGACGGGGACGAGCAGTACTTC | CASSLRGDGDEQYF
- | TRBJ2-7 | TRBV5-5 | TGTGCCAGCAGCTTGGACCCTGGGCTAGCGTTCTTACCCTACGAGCAGTACTTC | CASSLDPGLAFLPYEQYF
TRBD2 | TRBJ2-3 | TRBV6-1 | TGTGCCAGCAGTGAAGTTAATAGCGGGGGGGGGACTAGCACAGATACGCAGTATTTT | CASSEVNSGGGTSTDTQYF
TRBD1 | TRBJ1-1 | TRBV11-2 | TGTGCCAGCACCTTTCAGGGGGTTTCGAACACTGAAGCTTTCTTT | CASTFQGVSNTEAFF
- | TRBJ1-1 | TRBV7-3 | TGTGCCAGCAGCGCGCCAACAGGCGACGGAGCTTTCTTT | CASSAPTGDGAFF